The 6 T cell receptor beta chains listed next were all sequenced from one sample in a study of vaccination effects on CD4 cells after COVID-19. These receptors have no identified antigens. Within the ViraFEST assay, antigen-specific CD4+ T cells underwent expansion with viral peptide pools prior to sequencing. Between days 9 and 11 of culture, CD4+ T cells were separated out. Sequencing used immunoSEQ multiplex PCR; TCRdb keeps in-frame clones, though not all of them. Of tens of thousands of clones listed, approximately 70% are singletons. Sequenced here: CD4+ T cells from PBMCs cultured with HCoV-229E spike peptides, sampled before COVID-19 vaccination. These receptors were collected from a human donor who received a COVID-19 vaccine.

V is TRBV25-1 and J is TRBJ2-3; 7 nucleotides align to TRBD1. The CDR3 runs to 15 residues. Germline-derived CDR1 and CDR2 are MGHDK and SYGVNS. V shed 6 bases and J 2 bases; nucleotides not matched to a gene: 8. This CDR3 is CASSRGTDYTDTQYF. As DNA, the CDR3 is TGTGCCAGCAGCAGGGGGACAGACTACACAGATACGCAGTATTTT.

The chain combines TRBV5-1 with TRBJ2-3, with D possibly being TRBD2 (5 bases). Germline CDR1 is SGHRS and CDR2 is YFSETQ. Trimming removed 0 bases from V and 3 bases from J, with 11 bases in between. The CDR3 sequence is 15 residues long. The DNA of the CDR3 is TGCGCCAGCAGCTTGGGGAATTCGGGAACAGATACGCAGTATTTT. Protein product: CASSLGNSGTDTQYF.

The chain couples TRBV4-2 to TRBJ1-4, with TRBD1 identical over 9 bases. In germline, CDR1 is LGHNA, CDR2 YNFKEQ. V dropped 4 bases and J dropped 5; count of bases not matched to a gene: 5. CDR3 length equals 15 residues. CDR3 in DNA: TGTGCCAGCAGCCCTCCGGGACAGGGAAATGAAAAACTGTTTTTT. Its translation is CASSPPGQGNEKLFF.

This sequence joins TRBV20-1 and TRBJ1-2; TRBD1 matches at 7 bases. This CDR3 is 14 amino acids long. J gave up 4 bases and V 3 bases, and 8 bases lay outside the gene matches. Per the germline V gene, CDR1 is DFQATT and CDR2 is SNEGSKA (reference sequence). Written as DNA, the CDR3 is TGCAGTGCTAGTAAGGGGGCGCAGGGCTATGGCTACACCTTC. Protein sequence: CSASKGAQGYGYTF.

The gene calls are TRBV4-1 and TRBJ2-2; 7 bases fit TRBD1. CDR1 is MGHRA, CDR2 YSYEKL, per germline. The V gene end was trimmed by 1 base and the J gene end by 0 bases; junction bases not matched to a gene: 2. The CDR3 loop spans 16 amino acids. CDR3 nucleotides: TGCGCCAGCAGCCAAGGGGGACAGACGAACACCGGGGAGCTGTTTTTT. As protein: CASSQGGQTNTGELFF.

This sequence joins TRBV6-5 and TRBJ2-1; 11 bases align to TRBD2. The CDR3 covers 15 residues. Unmatched junction bases numbered 5, after V lost 6 bases and J lost 4 bases. Germline assignment: CDR1 MNHEY and CDR2 SVGAGI. CDR3 DNA: TGTGCCAGCAGGGGACTAGCGGCAGCTTACAATGAGCAGTTCTTC. Its translation: CASRGLAAAYNEQFF.